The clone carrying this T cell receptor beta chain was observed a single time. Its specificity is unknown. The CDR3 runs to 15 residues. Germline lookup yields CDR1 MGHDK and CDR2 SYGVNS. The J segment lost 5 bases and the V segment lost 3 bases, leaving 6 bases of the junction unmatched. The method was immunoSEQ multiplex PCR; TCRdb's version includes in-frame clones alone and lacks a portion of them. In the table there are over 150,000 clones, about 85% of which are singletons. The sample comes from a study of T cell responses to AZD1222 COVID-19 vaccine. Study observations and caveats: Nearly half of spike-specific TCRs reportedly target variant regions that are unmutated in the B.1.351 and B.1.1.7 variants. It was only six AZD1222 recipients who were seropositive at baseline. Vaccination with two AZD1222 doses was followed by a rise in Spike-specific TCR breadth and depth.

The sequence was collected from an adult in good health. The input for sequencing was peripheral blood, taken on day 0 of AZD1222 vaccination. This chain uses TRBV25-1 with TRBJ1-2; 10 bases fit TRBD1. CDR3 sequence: CASSDHRDRGYGYTF. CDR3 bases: TGTGCCAGCAGTGATCACCGGGACAGGGGATATGGCTACACCTTC.